One and the same sample provided the 15 T cell receptor beta chains below, sequenced in a study of blood T cell repertoires in COVID-19. The table came from immunoSEQ multiplex PCR; TCRdb's copy has only in-frame clones and leaves some out. The sample consists of roughly 360,000 clones, 70% to 90% of them appearing once. The sample consisted of PBMCs or T cells enriched from blood (not recorded which). Receptor source: a man under 40 who had recovered from COVID-19.

This clone was seen only once. The gene calls are TRBV19 and TRBJ1-1; 7 bases match TRBD1. This CDR3 spans 13 amino acids. V lost 5 bases and J lost 4; bases outside the gene matches: 4. Germline V lookup: CDR1 LNHDA, CDR2 SQIVND (reference sequence). The CDR3 sequence is CASSDSGGTEAFF. In DNA form, the CDR3 reads TGTGCCAGTAGTGACTCAGGGGGCACTGAAGCTTTCTTT.

This chain uses TRBV6-5 with TRBJ1-3; a weak D match, TRBD1 (6 bases). Per germline, CDR1 MNHEY and CDR2 SVGAGI. The CDR3 has 14 residues. V lost 7 bases, J lost 0 bases, and 10 bases lay in between. The CDR3 coding sequence is TGTGCCAGCATGGACAGCTACTCTGGAAACACCATATATTTT. Its translation: CASMDSYSGNTIYF.

V gene TRBV4-1 combines with J gene TRBJ1-1; D may be TRBD1 (6 bases). Between the trimmed V and J ends, which lost 0 bases and 4 bases, there was a span of 21 bases. The CDR3 covers 18 residues. Per germline, CDR1 MGHRA and CDR2 YSYEKL. The chain's CDR3 is CASSQEGTGGFRGTEAFF. CDR3 nucleotide sequence: TGCGCCAGCAGCCAAGAAGGGACCGGAGGTTTCAGGGGCACTGAAGCTTTCTTT.

This clone was detected only a few times. The rearrangement joins TRBV19 to TRBJ1-5, with TRBD1 matching 11 bases. Germline CDR1 and CDR2: LNHDA and SQIVND (reference sequence). This CDR3 contains 13 residues. With V trimmed by 9 bases and J by 6 bases, 4 bases remained unmatched. The CDR3 loop is CASRTGGVQPQHF. The CDR3 nucleotides read TGTGCCAGCCGGACAGGGGGCGTTCAGCCCCAGCATTTT. Full variable domain (missing parts from reference TRBV19 and TRBJ1-5): DGGITQSPKYLFRKEGQNVTLSCEQNLNHDAMYWYRQDPGQGLRLIYYSQIVNDFQKGDIAEGYSVSREKKESFPLTVTSAQKNPTAFYLCASRTGGVQPQHFGDGTRLSIL.

This sequence joins TRBV18 and TRBJ2-3, with 8 bases fitting TRBD2. Germline V gene lookup returns CDR1 KGHSH and CDR2 LQKENI. The J segment lost 0 bases and the V segment lost 5 bases, leaving 10 bases of the junction unmatched. The CDR3 is 17 amino acids. CDR3 residues: CASSFRAGEISTDTQYF. CDR3 nucleotide sequence: TGTGCCAGCTCATTTAGAGCGGGAGAAATTAGCACAGATACGCAGTATTTT.

This chain uses TRBV19 with TRBJ2-7, with TRBD1 matching 7 bases. V dropped 5 bases and J dropped 6; count of bases not matched to a gene: 10. The germline V gene has CDR1 LNHDA and CDR2 SQIVND (reference sequence). This CDR3 is 14 amino acids long. The DNA of the CDR3 is TGTGCCAGTAGTCTGCCGGGACAGACTCTCGAGCAGTACTTC. Residues: CASSLPGQTLEQYF. Filled out from reference TRBV19 and TRBJ2-7, the complete variable domain reads DGGITQSPKYLFRKEGQNVTLSCEQNLNHDAMYWYRQDPGQGLRLIYYSQIVNDFQKGDIAEGYSVSREKKESFPLTVTSAQKNPTAFYLCASSLPGQTLEQYFGPGTRLTVT.

This chain links TRBV20-1 with TRBJ1-5; no reliable D call. Trimming left V 1 base short and J 12 bases short, with 10 bases between. CDR1 is DFQATT, CDR2 SNEGSKA, per germline (reference sequence). The CDR3 sequence is 11 residues long. The CDR3 here is CSARVPGLQHF. The CDR3 nucleotides are TGCAGTGCTAGAGTGCCGGGTCTCCAGCATTTT.

J is TRBJ2-7 and V is TRBV19; 15 bases are shared with TRBD2. This CDR3 is built from 16 residues. Germline V gene lookup returns CDR1 LNHDA and CDR2 SQIVND (reference sequence). The trim removed 5 bases at V and 4 bases at J, leaving 6 bases unmatched. The CDR3, as DNA: TGTGCCAGTAGTCCCCGGACTAGCGGGGGGGGATACGAGCAGTACTTC. Encoded protein: CASSPRTSGGGYEQYF.

A few counts support this clone. The genes are TRBV7-2 and TRBJ1-1; D call uncertain. The germline V gene has CDR1 SGHTA and CDR2 FQGNSA. The V end lost 1 base, the J end lost 6 bases, and 12 bases lay between the germline ends. The CDR3 is 14 amino acids. The CDR3 region is CASSLGQARPEAFF. The CDR3 region has the DNA TGTGCCAGCAGCTTAGGGCAGGCCCGACCTGAAGCTTTCTTT. Together with reference TRBV7-2 and TRBJ1-1, the CDR3 gives the full variable domain: GAGVSQSPSNKVTEKGKDVELRCDPISGHTALYWYRQSLGQGLEFLIYFQGNSAPDKSGLPSDRFSAERTGGSVSTLTIQRTQQEDSAVYLCASSLGQARPEAFFGQGTRLTVV.

This clone was seen a single time. The rearrangement uses TRBV18 and TRBJ2-7, with a tentative D call TRBD1 (5 bases). Trimming took off 5 bases at V and 4 bases at J, with 15 bases between the two ends. This CDR3 contains 14 residues. CDR1 KGHSH and CDR2 LQKENI come from the germline V gene. The CDR3 DNA is TGTGCCAGCTCATCAACGGGCAGGGCGTACGAGCAGTACTTC. Protein sequence: CASSSTGRAYEQYF.

V gene TRBV6-2 or TRBV6-3 combines with J gene TRBJ1-1, with a possible D match to TRBD1 (6 bases). Germline CDR1 MNHEY, CDR2 SVGEGT. The CDR3 covers 14 residues. V was clipped by 6 bases and J by 2 bases, with 13 bases between them. The DNA of the CDR3 is TGTGCCAGCAGCCAACGGACAGTTAACACTGAAGCTTTCTTT. It is translated as CASSQRTVNTEAFF.

The V call is TRBV12-1, the J call TRBJ2-5; the DNA was not used to check the table's D call, TRBD2. TRBV12-1 is reported as a pseudogene. The CDR3 contains 11 residues. The CDR3 nucleotides read TGTGCCAGCAGCTTTGTGGGACTACAGTACTTC. The encoded protein is CASSFVGLQYF.

The chain links TRBV20-1 to TRBJ1-1; maybe TRBD1 (6 bases). The CDR3 is 11 residues long. V was shortened by 5 bases and J by 5 bases, with 9 bases between the two germline ends. CDR1 DFQATT and CDR2 SNEGSKA come from the germline V gene (reference sequence). The CDR3 protein is CSASGQTEAFF. CDR3 DNA: TGCAGTGCTTCAGGACAGACTGAAGCTTTCTTT.

The chain employs TRBV3-1 (or the pseudogene TRBV3-2) and TRBJ1-6; the D gene is possibly TRBD1 (5 bases). Trimming took off 6 bases at V and 9 bases at J, with 15 bases between the two ends. The CDR3 length is 14 residues. CDR1 and CDR2 from the germline V gene are LGHDT and YNNKEL (reference sequence). The CDR3 sequence is CASRAREGTSPLHF. DNA for the CDR3: TGTGCCAGCAGGGCACGGGAGGGGACTTCACCCCTCCACTTT.

The chain employs TRBV4-3 and TRBJ2-4, with a possible D match to TRBD2 (5 bases). The ends were cut back, 3 bases at V and 2 bases at J, with 14 bases in the middle. The V gene's germline CDR1 is LGHNA and CDR2 YSLEER. CDR3 length: 16 amino acids. CDR3 DNA: TGCGCCAGCAGCCAGAGGGAGTCGGGCCCCAAAAACATTCAGTACTTC. Protein: CASSQRESGPKNIQYF.